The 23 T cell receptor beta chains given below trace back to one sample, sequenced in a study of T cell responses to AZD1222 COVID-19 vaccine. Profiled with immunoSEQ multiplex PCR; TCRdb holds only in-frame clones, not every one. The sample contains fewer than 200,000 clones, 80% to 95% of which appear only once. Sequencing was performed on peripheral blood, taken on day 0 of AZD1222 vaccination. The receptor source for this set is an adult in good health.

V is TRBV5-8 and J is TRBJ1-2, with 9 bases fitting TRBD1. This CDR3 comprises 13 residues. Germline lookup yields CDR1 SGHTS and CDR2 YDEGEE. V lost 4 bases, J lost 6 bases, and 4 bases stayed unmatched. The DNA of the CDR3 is TGTGCCAGCAGCAGGACAGGGGAAAATGGCTACACCTTC. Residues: CASSRTGENGYTF.

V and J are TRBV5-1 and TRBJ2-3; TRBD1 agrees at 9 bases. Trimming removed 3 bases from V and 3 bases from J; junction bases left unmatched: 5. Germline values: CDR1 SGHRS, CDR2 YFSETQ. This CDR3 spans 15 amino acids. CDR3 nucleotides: TGCGCCAGCAGCTACTCCGGGACAGGGACAGATACGCAGTATTTT. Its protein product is CASSYSGTGTDTQYF.

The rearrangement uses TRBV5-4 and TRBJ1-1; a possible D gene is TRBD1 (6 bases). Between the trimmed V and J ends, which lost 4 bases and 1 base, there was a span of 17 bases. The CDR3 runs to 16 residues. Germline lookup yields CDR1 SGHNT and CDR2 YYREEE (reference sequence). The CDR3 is CASSPRVTGPNTEAFF. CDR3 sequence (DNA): TGTGCCAGCAGCCCGCGGGTGACAGGACCGAACACTGAAGCTTTCTTT.

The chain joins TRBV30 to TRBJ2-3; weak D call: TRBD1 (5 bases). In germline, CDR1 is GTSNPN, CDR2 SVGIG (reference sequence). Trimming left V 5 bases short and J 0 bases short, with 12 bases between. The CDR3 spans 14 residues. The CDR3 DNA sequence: TGTGCCTGGTGCCAGGACACTAGCACAGATACGCAGTATTTT. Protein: CAWCQDTSTDTQYF.

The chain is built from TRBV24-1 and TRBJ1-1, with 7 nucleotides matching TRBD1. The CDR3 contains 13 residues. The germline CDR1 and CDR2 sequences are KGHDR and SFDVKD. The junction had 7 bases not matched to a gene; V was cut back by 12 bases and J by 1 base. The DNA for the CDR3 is TGTGCCTGTCGGGACAGTCGGAACACTGAAGCTTTCTTT. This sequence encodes CACRDSRNTEAFF.

Here the CDR3 reads CASRANRRWAGELFF. CDR3 bases: TGTGCCAGCAGAGCAAACAGGAGGTGGGCCGGGGAGCTGTTTTTT. V and J are TRBV27 and TRBJ2-2; D possibly matches TRBD1 or TRBD2 (5 bases each). Trimming took off 6 bases at V and 6 bases at J, with 17 bases between the two ends. The germline V gene has CDR1 MNHEY and CDR2 SMNVEV (reference sequence). The CDR3 spans 15 residues.

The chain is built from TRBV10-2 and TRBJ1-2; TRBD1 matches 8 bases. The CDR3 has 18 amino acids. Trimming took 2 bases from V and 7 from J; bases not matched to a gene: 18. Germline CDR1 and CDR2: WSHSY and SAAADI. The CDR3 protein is CASSETPGQALLNLGYTF. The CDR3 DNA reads TGCGCCAGCAGTGAGACGCCGGGACAGGCTCTACTAAACCTTGGCTACACCTTC.

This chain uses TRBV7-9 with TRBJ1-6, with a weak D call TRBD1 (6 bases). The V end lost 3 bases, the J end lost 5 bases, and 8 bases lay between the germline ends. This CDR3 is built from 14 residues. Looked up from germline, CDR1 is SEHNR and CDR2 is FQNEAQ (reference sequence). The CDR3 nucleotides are TGTGCCAGCAGCTTTGGACAGAATAATTCACCCCTCCACTTT. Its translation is CASSFGQNNSPLHF.

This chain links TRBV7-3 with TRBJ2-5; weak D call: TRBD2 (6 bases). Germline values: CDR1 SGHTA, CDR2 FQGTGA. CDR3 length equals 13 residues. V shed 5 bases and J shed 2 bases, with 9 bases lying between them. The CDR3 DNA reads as TGTGCCAGCAGCACCGGGAGACAAGAGACCCAGTACTTC. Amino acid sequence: CASSTGRQETQYF.

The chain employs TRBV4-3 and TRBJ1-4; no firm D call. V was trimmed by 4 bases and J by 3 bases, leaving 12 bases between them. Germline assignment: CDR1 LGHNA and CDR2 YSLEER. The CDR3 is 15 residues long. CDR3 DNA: TGCGCCAGCAGCCTTAGGGCCTCGCCTAATGAAAAACTGTTTTTT. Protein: CASSLRASPNEKLFF.

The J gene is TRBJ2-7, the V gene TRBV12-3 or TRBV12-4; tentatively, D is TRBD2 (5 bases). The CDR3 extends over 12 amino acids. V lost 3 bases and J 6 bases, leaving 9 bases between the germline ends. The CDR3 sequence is CASSFGEGEQYF. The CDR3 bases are TGTGCCAGCAGTTTCGGAGAGGGCGAGCAGTACTTC.

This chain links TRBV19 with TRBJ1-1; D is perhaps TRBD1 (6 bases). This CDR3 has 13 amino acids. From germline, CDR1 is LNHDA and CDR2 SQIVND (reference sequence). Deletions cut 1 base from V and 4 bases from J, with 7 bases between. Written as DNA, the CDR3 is TGTGCCAGTAGTATAGGGGGGCCCACTGAAGCTTTCTTT. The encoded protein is CASSIGGPTEAFF.

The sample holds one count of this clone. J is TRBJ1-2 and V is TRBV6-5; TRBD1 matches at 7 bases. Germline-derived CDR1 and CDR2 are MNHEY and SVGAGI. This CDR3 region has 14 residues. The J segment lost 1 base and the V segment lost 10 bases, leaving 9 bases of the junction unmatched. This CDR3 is CATSRGGHNYGYTF. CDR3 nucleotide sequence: TGTGCCACATCCAGGGGGGGCCATAACTATGGCTACACCTTC.

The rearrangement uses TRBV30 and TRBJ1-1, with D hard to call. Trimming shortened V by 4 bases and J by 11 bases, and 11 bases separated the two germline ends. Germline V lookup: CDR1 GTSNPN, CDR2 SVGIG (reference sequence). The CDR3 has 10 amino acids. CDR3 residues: CAWKPFKAFF. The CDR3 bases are TGTGCCTGGAAGCCTTTTAAGGCTTTCTTT. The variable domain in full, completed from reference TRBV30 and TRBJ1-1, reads SQTIHQWPATLVQPVGSPLSLECTVEGTSNPNLYWYRQAAGRGLQLLFYSVGIGQISSEVPQNLSASRPQDRQFILSSKKLLLSDSGFYLCAWKPFKAFFGQGTRLTVV.

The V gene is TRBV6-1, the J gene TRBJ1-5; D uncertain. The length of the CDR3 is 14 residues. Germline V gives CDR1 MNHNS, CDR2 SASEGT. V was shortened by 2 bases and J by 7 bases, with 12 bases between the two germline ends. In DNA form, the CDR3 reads TGTGCCAGCAGTGAAAACCGCCGAGGACAGCCCCAGCATTTT. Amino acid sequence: CASSENRRGQPQHF.

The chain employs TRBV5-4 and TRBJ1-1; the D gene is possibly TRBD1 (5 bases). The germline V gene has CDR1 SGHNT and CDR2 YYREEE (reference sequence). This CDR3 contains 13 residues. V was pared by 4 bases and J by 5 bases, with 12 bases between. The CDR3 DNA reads TGTGCCAGCAGCCGGGGGGGTTTGACTGAAGCTTTCTTT. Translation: CASSRGGLTEAFF.

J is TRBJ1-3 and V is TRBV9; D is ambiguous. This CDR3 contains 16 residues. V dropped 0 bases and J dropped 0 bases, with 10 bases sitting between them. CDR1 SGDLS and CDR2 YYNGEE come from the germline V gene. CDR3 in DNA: TGTGCCAGCAGCGTAGCCGGGTCTAGCTCTGGAAACACCATATATTTT. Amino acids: CASSVAGSSSGNTIYF.

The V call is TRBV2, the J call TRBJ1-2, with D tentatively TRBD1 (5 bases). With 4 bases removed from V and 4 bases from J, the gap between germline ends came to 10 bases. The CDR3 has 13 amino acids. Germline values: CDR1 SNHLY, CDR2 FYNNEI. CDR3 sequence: CASSGGVRYGYTF. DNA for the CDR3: TGTGCCAGCAGTGGGGGGGTTCGCTATGGCTACACCTTC.

As DNA, the CDR3 is TGTGCCAGCAGCACCGGGACCGGGGGACGGGACCAGTACTTC. The encoded protein is CASSTGTGGRDQYF. This sequence joins TRBV6-5 and TRBJ2-5, with D tentatively TRBD2 (6 bases). The CDR3 runs to 14 residues. From germline, CDR1 is MNHEY and CDR2 SVGAGI. V dropped 6 bases and J dropped 10 bases, with 21 bases sitting between them.

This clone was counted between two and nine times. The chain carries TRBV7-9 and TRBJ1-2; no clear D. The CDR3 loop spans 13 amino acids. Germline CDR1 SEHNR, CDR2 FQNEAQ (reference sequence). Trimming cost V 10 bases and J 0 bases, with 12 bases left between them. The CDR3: CAISRESNYGYTF. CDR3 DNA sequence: TGTGCCATATCTCGGGAGTCTAACTATGGCTACACCTTC.

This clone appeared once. The CDR3 region is CASSLEWTGTANYGYTF. CDR3 bases: TGTGCCAGCAGCTTGGAGTGGACAGGGACCGCTAACTATGGCTACACCTTC. The chain recombines TRBV5-6 with TRBJ1-2; TRBD1 matches at 8 bases. The ends lost 0 bases at V and 0 bases at J; junction bases unmatched: 7. This CDR3 has 17 residues. Germline loops: CDR1 SGHDT, CDR2 YYEEEE.

In DNA form, the CDR3 reads TGTGCCAGCTCACCATCAACCCTGAACACTGAAGCTTTCTTT. Translated, it gives CASSPSTLNTEAFF. The rearrangement links TRBV18 to TRBJ1-1; D unresolved. Deletions cut 2 bases from V and 0 bases from J, with 7 bases between. The CDR3 length is 14 residues. The germline CDR1 and CDR2 sequences are KGHSH and LQKENI.

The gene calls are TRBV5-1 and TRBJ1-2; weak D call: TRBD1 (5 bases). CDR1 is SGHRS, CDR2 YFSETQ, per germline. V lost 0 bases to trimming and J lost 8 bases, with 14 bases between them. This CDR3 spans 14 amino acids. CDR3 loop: CASSLVSGQSGYTF. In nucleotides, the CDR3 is TGCGCCAGCAGCTTGGTTTCAGGGCAAAGCGGCTACACCTTC.